This T cell receptor (beta chain) was retrieved from a study of T cell responses to AZD1222 COVID-19 vaccine. Study-wide findings and caveats: White British donors predominated, females outnumbered males, and clonal diversity was possibly underestimated.

The method was immunoSEQ multiplex PCR; TCRdb's version includes in-frame clones alone and lacks a portion of them. The sample lists 150,000 to 200,000 clones; approximately 90% were seen once. With regard to this clone: Its target is not known.

From germline, CDR1 is LGHDT and CDR2 YNNKEL (reference sequence). Deletions cut 1 base from V and 0 bases from J, with 4 bases between. The CDR3 length is 14 residues. The TCR was taken from an adult in good health. The chain is built from TRBV3-1 (or the pseudogene TRBV3-2) and TRBJ1-3, with D unclear. Sequencing was performed on peripheral blood, taken on day 0 of MenACWY control vaccination. The CDR3 here is CASSQVSSGNTIYF. Here the CDR3 DNA reads TGTGCCAGCAGCCAAGTCAGCTCTGGAAACACCATATATTTT.